This TCR beta chain comes out of a study of control samples from healthy donors and cancer patients. TCRdb's table, derived via immunoSEQ multiplex PCR, lists solely in-frame clones and lacks some. The top ten hold around 6.8% of the sample, which has 390,000 or so clones, around 90% seen once. The CDR3 loop spans 15 amino acids. Germline CDR1 SEHNR, CDR2 FQNEAQ (reference sequence). J was trimmed by 7 bases and V by 1 base; bases with no gene match: 9. The TCR originated in a man aged 35 to 55 with head and neck cancer. Sequenced sample: PBMCs. The chain has TRBV7-9 and TRBJ1-2; 7 nucleotides agree with TRBD1. DNA of the CDR3: TGTGCCAGCAGCTTAGGGACAGGCAGCTCAGGTGGCTACACCTTC. The encoded protein is CASSLGTGSSGGYTF.